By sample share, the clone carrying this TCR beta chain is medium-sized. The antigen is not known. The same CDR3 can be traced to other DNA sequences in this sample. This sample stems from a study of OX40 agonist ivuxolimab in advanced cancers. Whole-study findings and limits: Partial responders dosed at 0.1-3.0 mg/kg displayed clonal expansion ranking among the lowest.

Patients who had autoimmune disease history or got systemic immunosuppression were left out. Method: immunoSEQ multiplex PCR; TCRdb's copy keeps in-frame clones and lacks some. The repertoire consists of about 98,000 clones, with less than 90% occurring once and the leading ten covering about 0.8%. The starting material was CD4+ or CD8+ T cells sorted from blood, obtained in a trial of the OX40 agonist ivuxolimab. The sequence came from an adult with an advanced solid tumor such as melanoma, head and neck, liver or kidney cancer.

CDR3 sequence (DNA): TGTGCCAGCAGTTCGCTAGCGGAGCCCTACAATGAGCAGTTCTTC. It is translated as CASSSLAEPYNEQFF. The chain joins TRBV6-4 to TRBJ2-1; 7 positions agree with TRBD2. Germline-derived CDR1 and CDR2 are MRHNA and SNTAGT. The CDR3 is made up of 15 amino acids. Trimming removed 5 bases from V and 2 bases from J; junction bases left unmatched: 6.